A selection of T cell receptor beta chains follows, all from one sample in a study of blood T cell repertoires in COVID-19. Produced via immunoSEQ multiplex PCR; TCRdb's table is partial and in-frame only. This table holds about 240,000 clones, roughly 86% found once. The sequencing input was peripheral blood. Receptors were obtained from a man between 50 and 59 years old with acute or convalescent COVID-19. The CDR3 runs from the conserved cysteine through the conserved F or W. D genes are given only for firm matches. Size is stated for part of the rows, as once, few or many counts, or as a class when the clone is expanded.

j_gene | d_gene | v_gene | abundance | CDR3nt | CDR3aa
TRBJ1-3 | NA | TRBV28 | NA | TGTGCCAGCCTTGACAGCTATGCTGGAAACACCATATATTTT | CASLDSYAGNTIYF
TRBJ1-4 | NA | TRBV4-1 | NA | TGCGCCAGCAGCCTCCATAAGGGGGATTCTTATGAAAAACTGTTTTTT | CASSLHKGDSYEKLFF
TRBJ1-1 | NA | TRBV27 | NA | TGTGCCAGCAGTTTATCCCCTACAGGGTGGACTGAAGCTTTCTTT | CASSLSPTGWTEAFF
TRBJ2-1 | NA | TRBV7-2 | NA | TGTGCCAGCAGCTTAGGAGAATACAATGAGCAGTTCTTC | CASSLGEYNEQFF
TRBJ1-1 | NA | TRBV5-1 | NA | TGCGCCAGCAGCAATCACAGGGCGGACACTGAAGCTTTCTTT | CASSNHRADTEAFF
TRBJ2-7 | NA | TRBV19 | NA | TGTGCCAGTAATACGACAGCCTACGAGCAGTACTTC | CASNTTAYEQYF
TRBJ1-4 | NA | TRBV12-3/TRBV12-4 | once | TGTGCCAGCGGCTGGGGGCCTGAAAAACTGTTTTTT | CASGWGPEKLFF
TRBJ2-1 | NA | TRBV19 | NA | TGTGCCAGTAGTAAAGGAGACCGTGATGAGCAGTTCTTC | CASSKGDRDEQFF
TRBJ2-1 | TRBD1 | TRBV5-6 | once | TGTGCCAGCAGCTTGAGGAGACAGGGGTTGTTCTTC | CASSLRRQGLFF
TRBJ2-4 | NA | TRBV5-5 | NA | TGTGCCAGCAGCTCGGGGCAGGTCCAGGGGTTC | CASSSGQVQGF
TRBJ1-4 | NA | TRBV5-1 | NA | TGCGCCAGCCGGAGCGGGGAACCAGCGGGGGGGGAACTGTTTTTT | CASRSGEPAGGELFF
TRBJ1-1 | NA | TRBV6-5 | NA | TGTGCCAGCAGTTACTCGATGGGAGTCACTGAAGCTTTCTTT | CASSYSMGVTEAFF
TRBJ1-5 | NA | TRBV7-8 | NA | TGTGCCAGCAGCTTAGTTTGGAGGGGCCAGCCCCAGCATTTT | CASSLVWRGQPQHF
TRBJ2-7 | TRBD1 | TRBV19 | NA | TGTGCCAGTAGTATCGGGACAGGGGGGCTCGAGCAGTACTTC | CASSIGTGGLEQYF
TRBJ2-2 | NA | TRBV6-4 | NA | TGTGCCAGCAGTTGGACACTTGGGTCCGGGGAGCTGTTTTTT | CASSWTLGSGELFF
TRBJ1-2 | NA | TRBV10-3 | NA | TGTGCCATCAAATTAGAGTTAGGCTACACCTTC | CAIKLELGYTF
TRBJ1-2 | TRBD1 | TRBV2 | NA | TGTGCCAGCAGTGAAGCGGGACAGGCATATGGCTACACCTTC | CASSEAGQAYGYTF
TRBJ1-5 | NA | TRBV27 | NA | TGTGCCAGCAGTTTAGGGCAGGGTCGAGGTCAGCCCCAGCATTTT | CASSLGQGRGQPQHF
TRBJ2-7 | TRBD1 | TRBV25-1 | NA | TGTGCCAGCAGTGACAGGGGGCGCAATTTCTACGAGCAGTACTTC | CASSDRGRNFYEQYF
TRBJ2-1 | TRBD2 | TRBV11-3 | NA | TGTGCCAGCAGCTCCCCGGGACTAGGTGTTGAGCAGTTCTTC | CASSSPGLGVEQFF
TRBJ1-4 | NA | TRBV11-2 | NA | TGTGCCAGCAGCCGGGGGGATTTTGTCGAAAAACTGTTTTTT | CASSRGDFVEKLFF
TRBJ2-3 | NA | TRBV14 | NA | TGTGCCAGCAGCCAAGCAGGAATCCACACAGATACGCAGTATTTT | CASSQAGIHTDTQYF
TRBJ2-7 | NA | TRBV19 | NA | TGTGCCAGTAGTCATCGCCAGGCCACCCCCGAGCAGTACTTC | CASSHRQATPEQYF
TRBJ2-5 | TRBD2 | TRBV6-2/TRBV6-3 | NA | TGTGCCAGCAGTACCCCTAGCGGGAGTGGGGAGACCCAGTACTTC | CASSTPSGSGETQYF
TRBJ1-5 | NA | TRBV11-1 | NA | TGTGCCAGCAGCTTAGCACCGGGAGAAGGACAGCCCCAGCATTTT | CASSLAPGEGQPQHF
TRBJ1-6 | NA | TRBV7-9 | NA | TGTGCCAGCAGCTTAGTGGGGAGTTATAATTCACCCCTCCACTTT | CASSLVGSYNSPLHF
TRBJ2-1 | TRBD2 | TRBV11-3 | NA | TGTGCCAGCAGCTTAGATCGAGGCGGGAGATTAGTCGATGAGCAGTTCTTC | CASSLDRGGRLVDEQFF
TRBJ2-1 | TRBD2 | TRBV11-2 | NA | TGTGCCAGCACTCGATTGAGCGGGAGGAGGAATGAGCAGTTCTTC | CASTRLSGRRNEQFF
TRBJ2-1 | TRBD1 | TRBV4-1 | once | TGCGCCAGCAGCGAGACAGGGTACAATGAGCAGTTCTTC | CASSETGYNEQFF
TRBJ2-7 | TRBD2 | TRBV2 | NA | TGTGCCAGCAGTGAAGGACTAGCGGGGACGTCGCTTTGGGAGCAGTACTTC | CASSEGLAGTSLWEQYF
TRBJ2-2 | TRBD1 | TRBV27 | once | TGTGCCAGCACCGCTATGCCCCGGGACAGGGAGGACACCGGGGAGCTGTTTTTT | CASTAMPRDREDTGELFF
TRBJ2-7 | NA | TRBV7-9 | NA | TGTGCCAGCAGCCCGAGCTCCTACGAGCAGTACTTC | CASSPSSYEQYF
TRBJ1-6 | TRBD1 | TRBV9 | NA | TGTGCCAGCAGCCTACAGGGGGACAATTCACCCCTCCACTTT | CASSLQGDNSPLHF
TRBJ1-5 | TRBD1 | TRBV19 | NA | TGTGCCAGCTCAAGACAGGGTACGGGCAATCAGCCCCAGCATTTT | CASSRQGTGNQPQHF
TRBJ1-3 | NA | TRBV7-8 | once | TGTGCCAGCAGCCCCGTTTTCTCTGGAAACACCATATATTTT | CASSPVFSGNTIYF
TRBJ2-1 | NA | TRBV19 | NA | TGTGCCAGTAGTAAACAGGGAGTGGGCGACCATGAGCAGTTCTTC | CASSKQGVGDHEQFF
TRBJ2-7 | TRBD1 | TRBV20-1 | NA | TGCAGTGCTAGTCCCGGGACAGGGGTTTCCGGGGCGGACTACGAGCAGTACTTC | CSASPGTGVSGADYEQYF
TRBJ2-1 | TRBD2 | TRBV3-1/TRBV3-2 | few | TGTGCCAGCAGCCAGGACGCGGGACTAGCGGGAGACGAGCAGTTCTTC | CASSQDAGLAGDEQFF
TRBJ2-2 | NA | TRBV12-3/TRBV12-4 | NA | TGTGCCAGCAGTTTTATTGGGGAGCTGTTTTTT | CASSFIGELFF
TRBJ2-7 | TRBD1 | TRBV7-9 | NA | TGTGCCAGCAGCTCGACAGGGGTATACTACGAGCAGTACTTC | CASSSTGVYYEQYF
TRBJ1-2 | NA | TRBV4-1 | NA | TGCGCCAGCAGCCGCCCTAGCGGGCAGCAGGGTAACTATGGCTACACCTTC | CASSRPSGQQGNYGYTF
TRBJ2-7 | NA | TRBV6-5 | NA | TGTGCCAGCAGTTACCAGGGCGTTCGGTACGAGCAGTACTTC | CASSYQGVRYEQYF
TRBJ1-6 | NA | TRBV5-5 | NA | TGTGCCAGCAGCTTGGTAGCAGGGAACTATAATTCACCCCTCCACTTT | CASSLVAGNYNSPLHF
TRBJ2-1 | NA | TRBV3-1/TRBV3-2 | NA | TGTGCCAGCAGCAAGACTGCGGGATTGTCCTACAATGAGCAGTTCTTC | CASSKTAGLSYNEQFF
TRBJ1-6 | NA | TRBV30 | NA | TGTGCCTGGAGTAAAACCTCCGGGACCTATAATTCACCCCTCCACTTT | CAWSKTSGTYNSPLHF
TRBJ1-4 | NA | TRBV10-3 | once | TGTGCCAGCACCGGAGGGCCGGGTAATGAAAAACTGTTTTTT | CASTGGPGNEKLFF
TRBJ2-7 | NA | TRBV20-1 | NA | TGCAGTGCTAGAGATGGAAGGGGACAGTACTTC | CSARDGRGQYF